These T cell receptor beta chains were read from a single sample in a study of blood T cell repertoires in COVID-19. Some clones are missing from TCRdb's copy, which holds only in-frame ones; the method was immunoSEQ multiplex PCR. In the table there are more than 90,000 clones, 75% to 85% of which are singletons. Material: peripheral blood. The receptor set was obtained from a man aged 55 to 70 with acute or convalescent COVID-19. Both conserved end residues are part of each CDR3. The D gene is left open where the match is weak. Part of the rows lack a size; the others show once, few, many or a class for expanded clones.

d_call clone_size j_call v_call cdr3_nt cdr3_aa
TRBD1 NA TRBJ1-4 TRBV6-5 TGTGCCAGCAGTTACTCGGGGACAGCTAATGAAAAACTGTTTTTT CASSYSGTANEKLFF
NA NA TRBJ1-4 TRBV19 TGTGCCAGTACCCAAACGGGTGAAAAACTGTTTTTT CASTQTGEKLFF
NA NA TRBJ1-5 TRBV12-3/TRBV12-4 TGTGCCAGCAGCCCGGGGAGTCAGCCCCAGCATTTT CASSPGSQPQHF
NA NA TRBJ1-2 TRBV19 TGTGCCAGTAGTAACCCAGACACCTATGGCTACACCTTC CASSNPDTYGYTF
TRBD1 NA TRBJ2-3 TRBV5-4 TGTGCCAGCAGCCAGGGGGACAGGGGCGATACGCAGTATTTT CASSQGDRGDTQYF
NA NA TRBJ1-1 TRBV29-1 TGCAGCGTTGTATTGCCCGGGACACTAAACACTGAAGCTTTCTTT CSVVLPGTLNTEAFF
TRBD1 NA TRBJ1-2 TRBV6-5 TGTGCCAGCAGTTACCGGACAGGGAACTCTTACACCTTC CASSYRTGNSYTF
NA NA TRBJ1-4 TRBV19 TGTGCCAGTACTCCCCGCCCAGGGCGACTGTTTTTT CASTPRPGRLFF
NA NA TRBJ1-2 TRBV4-3 TGCGCCAGCAGCCAAGGATCGGCAGGAGGTAACTATGGCTACACCTTC CASSQGSAGGNYGYTF
TRBD1 NA TRBJ1-5 TRBV6-1 TGTGCCAGCAGTGGTCAGGGGGTTTACGGCAATCAGCCCCAGCATTTT CASSGQGVYGNQPQHF
TRBD2 NA TRBJ2-3 TRBV5-1 TGCGCCAGCAGCGAAGCGGGGGGGCTCGATACGCAGTATTTT CASSEAGGLDTQYF
TRBD2 NA TRBJ2-7 TRBV7-2 TGTGCCAGCAGCTTGAAAGCGGGGGGTAGTTTCGAGCAGTACTTC CASSLKAGGSFEQYF
TRBD1 NA TRBJ1-5 TRBV27 TGTGCCAGCAGTCCCGGGACAGGGGGCTCCGGGCAGCCCCAGCATTTT CASSPGTGGSGQPQHF
NA many TRBJ1-1 TRBV11-3 TGTGCCAGCAGCTCCCCATCGACAGCCACTGAAGCTTTCTTT CASSSPSTATEAFF
NA NA TRBJ1-2 TRBV11-2 TGTGCCAGCAGCGCACTGCGTTCGAAGGGCGGAGGAGGCTACACCTTC CASSALRSKGGGGYTF
TRBD2 NA TRBJ2-2 TRBV5-5 TGTGCCAGCAGCACTAGGGAGGGAGTATTAGCCGGGGAGCTGTTTTTT CASSTREGVLAGELFF
NA few TRBJ1-2 TRBV20-1 TGCAGTGCTTCCCTGGAGGGAGACTACACCTTC CSASLEGDYTF
NA NA TRBJ2-2 TRBV28 TGTGCCATCCTGGGACACACGAACACCGGGGAGCTGTTTTTT CAILGHTNTGELFF
TRBD2 NA TRBJ2-5 TRBV4-3 TGCGCCAGCAGCCAAGATTCTAGCGGGAGCAGCAGTGCAGAGACCCAGTACTTC CASSQDSSGSSSAETQYF
NA once TRBJ1-1 TRBV10-3 TGTGCCATCAGTGAGTTGACAGGTGCGAACACTGAAGCTTTCTTT CAISELTGANTEAFF
TRBD1 NA TRBJ1-4 TRBV30 TGTGCCTCCGGCCGGGACAGGGAAAGAAATACTAATGAAAAACTGTTTTTT CASGRDRERNTNEKLFF
NA NA TRBJ1-1 TRBV7-8 TGTGCCAGCAGCTTAGGCGGTATGAACACTGAAGCTTTCTTT CASSLGGMNTEAFF
TRBD1 NA TRBJ2-2 TRBV4-3 TGCGCCAGCAGCCAAGGGACAGGGGGATACACCGGGGAGCTGTTTTTT CASSQGTGGYTGELFF
NA NA TRBJ1-2 TRBV4-3 TGCGCCAGCAGCCAAGTGGGGGGAAACCTTAACTATGGCTACACCTTC CASSQVGGNLNYGYTF
NA NA TRBJ2-2 TRBV10-1 TGCGCCAGCAGTGACGGGGGGCGCATCCCCGGGGAGCTGTTTTTT CASSDGGRIPGELFF
TRBD1 NA TRBJ1-1 TRBV4-2 TGTGCCAGCAGCTTCCAGTCTACAGGGGTCACTGAAGCTTTCTTT CASSFQSTGVTEAFF
TRBD1 NA TRBJ1-3 TRBV19 TGTGCCAGTAGTCTACAGGGGGCAACCTCTGGAAACACCATATATTTT CASSLQGATSGNTIYF
TRBD1 NA TRBJ2-7 TRBV29-1 TGCAGCGCTCTGACAGGGGGCTACGAGCAGTACTTC CSALTGGYEQYF
NA NA TRBJ2-1 TRBV9 TGTGCCACAGACCGGGGGAAGCCAGACAATGAGCAGTTCTTC CATDRGKPDNEQFF
NA NA TRBJ2-2 TRBV9 TGTGCCAGCAGCCCCGGACAGAGGAACACCGGGGAGCTGTTTTTT CASSPGQRNTGELFF
NA NA TRBJ2-1 TRBV27 TGTGCCAGCAGTACAACGCGGGACTACAATGAGCAGTTCTTC CASSTTRDYNEQFF
TRBD1 NA TRBJ1-3 TRBV19 TGTGCCAGTAGTATGTACGGGACAGCGGCTGGAAACACCATATATTTT CASSMYGTAAGNTIYF
NA NA TRBJ1-1 TRBV7-3 TGTGCCAGCAGCTTATCCGACAGCAACACTGAAGCTTTCTTT CASSLSDSNTEAFF
NA NA TRBJ2-3 TRBV7-6 TGTGCCAGCAGCTTGTACGCGGACAACACAGATACGCAGTATTTT CASSLYADNTDTQYF
TRBD2 NA TRBJ2-1 TRBV9 TGTGCCAGCAGCGTAGAGGGGCGGGAGGTTTGGGAGCAGTTCTTC CASSVEGREVWEQFF
NA NA TRBJ1-4 TRBV27 TGTGCCAGCAGTCCCCTCGGGGAGGGGGAAAAACTGTTTTTT CASSPLGEGEKLFF
NA few TRBJ2-3 TRBV18 TGTGCCAGCTCCGTAGTACTGAGCACAGATACGCAGTATTTT CASSVVLSTDTQYF
NA NA TRBJ2-1 TRBV18 TGTGCCAGCTCACAATTCCAAAGTAGGGAGTCCTACAATGAGCAGTTCTTC CASSQFQSRESYNEQFF
TRBD1 NA TRBJ1-5 TRBV7-8 TGTGCCAGCAGCGGAAGGACAGGGTTGGGCAATCAGCCCCAGCATTTT CASSGRTGLGNQPQHF
TRBD1 NA TRBJ2-7 TRBV11-3 TGTGCCAGCAGCCGCCCGGGACAGGCCGACGAGCAGTACTTC CASSRPGQADEQYF
NA NA TRBJ2-1 TRBV2 TGTGCCAGCAGTGACTTTAATGAGCAGTTCTTC CASSDFNEQFF
TRBD1 NA TRBJ2-1 TRBV4-3 TGCGCCAGCAGCCAAGGGGGACAGGGGGCGACCTACAATGAGCAGTTCTTC CASSQGGQGATYNEQFF
NA NA TRBJ1-5 TRBV5-1 TGCGCCAGCAGTTATGGAGAAGACGGTAATCAGCCCCAGCATTTT CASSYGEDGNQPQHF
TRBD2 NA TRBJ2-1 TRBV7-6 TGTGCCAGCAGCCAACTAGCGGGGGTTGTCAATGAGCAGTTCTTC CASSQLAGVVNEQFF
TRBD2 NA TRBJ2-3 TRBV7-8 TGTGCCAGCAGCTCCACTTCTAGCGGGAGACCAGATACGCAGTATTTT CASSSTSSGRPDTQYF
TRBD1 NA TRBJ1-1 TRBV5-1 TGCGCCAGCAGCTCGAGAGGGGACAGGCCTAACATGAACACTGAAGCTTTCTTT CASSSRGDRPNMNTEAFF